The 25 T cell receptor beta chains below come from one sample, sequenced in a study of Graves' ophthalmopathy and Graves' hyperthyroidism. The study amplified TCR beta CDR3 regions using RNA transcripts. The first-round RT-PCR employed HTBI primers together with the Qiagen OneStep RT-PCR kit. A multiplex PCR was then performed as the second round. TCRdb reanalysed the multiplex PCR reads using MiXCR and keeps one entry per CDR3 protein. This table holds about 240,000 distinct CDR3 sequences, around 42% found once. Sequencing was performed on peripheral blood. These receptor sequences come from an adult man with Graves' ophthalmopathy.

V is TRBV12-3 or TRBV12-4 and J is TRBJ1-1; no reliable D call. The CDR3 runs 13 residues. V was shortened by 6 bases and J by 11 bases, with 19 bases between the two germline ends. The CDR3 is CASSQIHRAGAFF. DNA of the CDR3: TGTGCCAGCAGCCAAATTCATAGGGCAGGTGCTTTCTTT.

The sample holds one count of this clonotype. One end of the junction fails to match germline, which may point to a read error. The genes are TRBV20-1 and TRBJ1-4; 9 positions match TRBD1. The V gene's germline CDR1 is DFQATT and CDR2 SNEGSKA (reference sequence). There are 16 residues in the CDR3. This CDR3 is CSAREEGQGLLEKLFF. The CDR3 region has the DNA TGCAGTGCCAGAGAGGAGGGACAGGGACTACTAGAAAAACTGTTTTTT.

This rearrangement joins TRBV20-1 to TRBJ2-3; D gene ambiguous. Trimming removed 1 base from V and 1 base from J, with 12 bases in between. Germline V gene lookup returns CDR1 DFQATT and CDR2 SNEGSKA (reference sequence). CDR3 length equals 15 residues. CDR3 nucleotides: TGCAGTGCTAGAGGTCCGGCGGTGGGCACAGATACGCAGTATTTT. It is translated as CSARGPAVGTDTQYF.

The rearrangement links TRBV7-3 to TRBJ1-1; no clear D gene. The CDR3 length is 14 residues. The ends were cut back, 5 bases at V and 5 bases at J, with 15 bases in the middle. From germline, CDR1 is SGHTA and CDR2 FQGTGA. The CDR3 protein is CASSDRALGTEAFF. In nucleotides, the CDR3 is TGTGCCAGCAGCGACCGGGCCCTAGGGACTGAAGCTTTCTTT.

The genes are TRBV28 and TRBJ1-1; D not resolved. The CDR3 is 13 residues long. With 2 bases removed from V and 4 bases from J, the gap between germline ends came to 8 bases. Germline V gives CDR1 MDHEN, CDR2 SYDVKM. The DNA for the CDR3 is TGTGCCAGCAGTTTAGGGTCAGGCACTGAAGCTTTCTTT. This sequence encodes CASSLGSGTEAFF.

This clonotype was observed many times. Germline is not matched at one junction end, which may reflect a read error. This chain connects TRBV7-7 to TRBJ2-2, with D possibly being TRBD1 (6 bases). Germline lookup yields CDR1 SSHAT and CDR2 FNYEAQ (reference sequence). There are 15 residues in the CDR3. The CDR3 DNA is TGTGCTAGCAGCTTACGGACAGAGGCCACCGGGGAGCTGTTTTTT. This translates into CASSLRTEATGELFF.

The chain uses TRBV5-8 and TRBJ2-7; 11 bases agree with TRBD1. CDR3 size: 13 residues. Per the germline V gene, CDR1 is SGHTS and CDR2 is YDEGEE. J gave up 9 bases and V 3 bases, and 5 bases lay outside the gene matches. Written as DNA, the CDR3 is TGTGCCAGCAGCTCCGGACAGGGGGCTCCGCAGTACTTC. Encoded protein: CASSSGQGAPQYF.

V and J are TRBV10-3 and TRBJ2-5; D gene uncertain. Germline V gene data show CDR1 as ENHRY and CDR2 as SYGVKD. The CDR3 sequence is 11 residues long. Trimming cost V 5 bases and J 7 bases, with 8 bases left between them. The DNA of the CDR3 is TGTGCCATCAGTAGCGCCGGGACCCAGTACTTC. As protein: CAISSAGTQYF.

In DNA form, the CDR3 reads TGTGCCAGCAGCCTTGGGGGAGGGTATTTGGGAACTGAAGCTTTCTTT. It specifies CASSLGGGYLGTEAFF. This rearrangement joins TRBV7-2 to TRBJ1-1; a possible D gene is TRBD1 (5 bases). Looked up from germline, CDR1 is SGHTA and CDR2 is FQGNSA. Trimming took 5 bases from V and 5 from J, leaving 21 bases between them. The CDR3 totals 16 residues.

In this sample, this clonotype turned up a few times. The junction and the germline gene differ at one end; a read error may be behind it. J is TRBJ1-6 and V is TRBV9; D unresolved. The CDR3 spans 15 residues. Germline V CDR1 and CDR2: SGDLS, YYNGEE. CDR3 bases: TGCGCCAGCAGCCAAGCCCGCCCCATTAATTCACCCCTCCACTTT. Translating gives CASSQARPINSPLHF.

This chain links TRBV10-1 with TRBJ1-1, with a weak D call TRBD1 (5 bases). CDR3 size: 14 residues. CDR1 and CDR2 from the germline V gene are WNHNN and SYGVQD (reference sequence). The ends were cut back, 3 bases at V and 5 bases at J, with 13 bases in the middle. CDR3 region: CASSDSGEGTEAFF. The DNA of the CDR3 is TGCGCCAGCAGTGACTCGGGGGAAGGAACTGAAGCTTTCTTT.

The sample holds one count of this clonotype. This chain uses TRBV28 with TRBJ2-5; 8 bases are a match to TRBD2. Trimming took 6 bases from V and 0 from J; bases not matched to a gene: 9. The CDR3 spans 16 residues. Germline V gene data show CDR1 as MDHEN and CDR2 as SYDVKM. CDR3: CASSRGGVQNQETQYF. The CDR3 region has the DNA TGTGCCAGCAGCCGGGGGGGAGTCCAAAACCAAGAGACCCAGTACTTC.

On this clonotype: One junction end does not reproduce the germline sequence, and a read error may be involved. This chain uses TRBV7-9 with TRBJ1-5, with TRBD1 matching 9 bases. Germline V gene sequence: CDR1 SEHNR, CDR2 FQNEAQ (reference sequence). The CDR3 runs 15 residues. The CDR3, as DNA: TGTGCCAGCAGCCTAGCCGGGACAGGGTTTCAGCCCCAGCATTTT. Its translation: CASSLAGTGFQPQHF.

The chain recombines TRBV7-9 with TRBJ2-7; D uncertain. This CDR3 contains 12 residues. Looked up from germline, CDR1 is SEHNR and CDR2 is FQNEAQ (reference sequence). Trimming shortened V by 1 base and J by 3 bases, and 4 bases separated the two germline ends. The CDR3 spells CASSLDDYEQYF. The CDR3 DNA reads TGTGCCAGCAGCTTAGACGACTACGAGCAGTACTTC.

The chain links TRBV19 to TRBJ2-7; TRBD2 agrees at 7 bases. CDR1 is LNHDA and CDR2 is SQIVND in the germline V gene (reference sequence). The CDR3 extends over 16 amino acids. Unmatched junction bases numbered 13, after V lost 6 bases and J lost 2 bases. The CDR3 sequence is CASSPLAGEGAYEQYF. CDR3 coding DNA: TGTGCCAGTAGCCCCCTGGCGGGAGAAGGGGCCTACGAGCAGTACTTC.

This chain joins TRBV9 and TRBJ1-6, with D unclear. CDR1 and CDR2 (germline): SGDLS, YYNGEE. The CDR3 extends over 17 amino acids. V lost 2 bases and J lost 6, with 18 bases in between. The CDR3: CASSVNPREKGNSPLHF. The DNA for the CDR3 is TGTGCCAGCAGCGTCAACCCGAGGGAGAAGGGTAATTCACCCCTCCACTTT.

This sequence joins TRBV12-3 or TRBV12-4 and TRBJ2-7; D is undetermined. The CDR3 has 15 amino acids. V was clipped by 8 bases and J by 0 bases, with 17 bases between them. CDR3 bases: TGTGCCAGCTCACCACCGGACCTAGGCTCCTACGAGCAGTACTTC. Translation gives CASSPPDLGSYEQYF.

This clonotype occurred once. The chain combines TRBV2 with TRBJ2-7; D is unclear. Deletions cut 11 bases from V and 2 bases from J, with 16 bases between. The CDR3 contains 13 residues. Looked up from germline, CDR1 is SNHLY and CDR2 is FYNNEI. The CDR3 nucleotides read TGTGCCCCCCCCCGGTTTCAACCCTACGAGCAGTACTTC. The encoded protein is CAPPRFQPYEQYF. Based on the CDR3 plus reference TRBV2 and TRBJ2-7, the full variable domain is EPEVTQTPSHQVTQMGQEVILRCVPISNHLYFYWYRQILGQKVEFLVSFYNNEISEKSEIFDDQFSVERPDGSNFTLKIRSTKLEDSAMYFCAPPRFQPYEQYFGPGTRLTVT.

This clonotype was counted between two and nine times. The chain couples TRBV5-1 to TRBJ2-7, with 8 bases that match TRBD1. This CDR3 has 15 residues. Trimming at V came to 0 bases and at J to 4 bases, leaving 6 bases not matched to a gene. From germline, CDR1 is SGHRS and CDR2 YFSETQ. The CDR3 is CASSLAGQGAYEQYF. The CDR3 nucleotides are TGCGCCAGCAGCTTGGCCGGGCAGGGGGCATACGAGCAGTACTTC. Looking up the rest from reference TRBV5-1 and TRBJ2-7 gives the full variable domain: KAGVTQTPRYLIKTRGQQVTLSCSPISGHRSVSWYQQTPGQGLQFLFEYFSETQRNKGNFPGRFSGRQFSNSRSEMNVSTLELGDSALYLCASSLAGQGAYEQYFGPGTRLTVT.

This clonotype was seen a few times. V and J are TRBV19 and TRBJ1-6, with D perhaps matching TRBD1 (6 bases). With 4 bases removed from V and 7 bases from J, the gap between germline ends came to 11 bases. CDR3 length equals 14 residues. Germline lookup yields CDR1 LNHDA and CDR2 SQIVND (reference sequence). The CDR3 protein is CASSTAQGNSPLHF. The CDR3, as DNA: TGTGCCAGTAGTACAGCGCAGGGGAATTCACCCCTCCACTTT.

This clonotype was observed a single time. This chain uses TRBV4-1 with TRBJ2-5; TRBD1 agrees at 9 bases. CDR1 is MGHRA and CDR2 is YSYEKL in the germline V gene. The CDR3 is 13 amino acids. V dropped 6 bases and J dropped 4; count of bases not matched to a gene: 3. As DNA, the CDR3 is TGCGCCAGCAGTATACAGGGGGCAGAGACCCAGTACTTC. It yields the protein CASSIQGAETQYF.

The chain links TRBV7-9 to TRBJ1-5, with D unclear. V was shortened by 1 base and J by 3 bases, with 13 bases between the two germline ends. The CDR3 has 16 residues. Germline V lookup: CDR1 SEHNR, CDR2 FQNEAQ (reference sequence). The chain's CDR3 is CASSLGAGNPNQPQHF. Written as DNA, the CDR3 is TGTGCCAGCAGCTTAGGGGCAGGCAACCCCAATCAGCCCCAGCATTTT. Full variable domain (rest looked up from reference TRBV7-9 and TRBJ1-5): DTGVSQNPRHKITKRGQNVTFRCDPISEHNRLYWYRQTLGQGPEFLTYFQNEAQLEKSRLLSDRFSAERPKGSFSTLEIQRTEQGDSAMYLCASSLGAGNPNQPQHFGDGTRLSIL.

This clonotype was seen just once. J is TRBJ1-5 and V is TRBV20-1, with D perhaps matching TRBD1 (5 bases). Trimming pared 0 bases from V and 6 bases from J, leaving 9 bases between. The CDR3 loop spans 13 amino acids. From germline, CDR1 is DFQATT and CDR2 SNEGSKA (reference sequence). The CDR3 DNA reads TGCAGTGCTAGAGAAGGTGGGGGTCAGCCCCAGCATTTT. It specifies CSAREGGGQPQHF.

Comment on this clonotype: This CDR3 is missing its conserved last phenylalanine or tryptophan, likely due to a read error. The V gene is TRBV5-1, the J gene TRBJ2-7; D unresolved. The ends were cut back, 4 bases at V and 2 bases at J, with 19 bases in the middle. CDR1 SGHRS and CDR2 YFSETQ come from the germline V gene. CDR3 size: 16 residues. This chain's CDR3 is CASSNQPVRSPYEQYL. CDR3 nucleotide sequence: TGCGCCAGCAGCAACCAACCCGTCAGGAGTCCCTACGAGCAGTACCTC.

This clonotype has a handful of counts. The rearrangement uses TRBV12-3 or TRBV12-4 and TRBJ1-6; TRBD1 might be the D (6 bases). V lost 5 bases and J lost 8, with 10 bases in between. The CDR3 runs to 13 residues. The CDR3 loop is CASSASGDSPLHF. In DNA, the CDR3 is TGTGCCAGCAGTGCCTCAGGGGATTCACCCCTCCACTTT.